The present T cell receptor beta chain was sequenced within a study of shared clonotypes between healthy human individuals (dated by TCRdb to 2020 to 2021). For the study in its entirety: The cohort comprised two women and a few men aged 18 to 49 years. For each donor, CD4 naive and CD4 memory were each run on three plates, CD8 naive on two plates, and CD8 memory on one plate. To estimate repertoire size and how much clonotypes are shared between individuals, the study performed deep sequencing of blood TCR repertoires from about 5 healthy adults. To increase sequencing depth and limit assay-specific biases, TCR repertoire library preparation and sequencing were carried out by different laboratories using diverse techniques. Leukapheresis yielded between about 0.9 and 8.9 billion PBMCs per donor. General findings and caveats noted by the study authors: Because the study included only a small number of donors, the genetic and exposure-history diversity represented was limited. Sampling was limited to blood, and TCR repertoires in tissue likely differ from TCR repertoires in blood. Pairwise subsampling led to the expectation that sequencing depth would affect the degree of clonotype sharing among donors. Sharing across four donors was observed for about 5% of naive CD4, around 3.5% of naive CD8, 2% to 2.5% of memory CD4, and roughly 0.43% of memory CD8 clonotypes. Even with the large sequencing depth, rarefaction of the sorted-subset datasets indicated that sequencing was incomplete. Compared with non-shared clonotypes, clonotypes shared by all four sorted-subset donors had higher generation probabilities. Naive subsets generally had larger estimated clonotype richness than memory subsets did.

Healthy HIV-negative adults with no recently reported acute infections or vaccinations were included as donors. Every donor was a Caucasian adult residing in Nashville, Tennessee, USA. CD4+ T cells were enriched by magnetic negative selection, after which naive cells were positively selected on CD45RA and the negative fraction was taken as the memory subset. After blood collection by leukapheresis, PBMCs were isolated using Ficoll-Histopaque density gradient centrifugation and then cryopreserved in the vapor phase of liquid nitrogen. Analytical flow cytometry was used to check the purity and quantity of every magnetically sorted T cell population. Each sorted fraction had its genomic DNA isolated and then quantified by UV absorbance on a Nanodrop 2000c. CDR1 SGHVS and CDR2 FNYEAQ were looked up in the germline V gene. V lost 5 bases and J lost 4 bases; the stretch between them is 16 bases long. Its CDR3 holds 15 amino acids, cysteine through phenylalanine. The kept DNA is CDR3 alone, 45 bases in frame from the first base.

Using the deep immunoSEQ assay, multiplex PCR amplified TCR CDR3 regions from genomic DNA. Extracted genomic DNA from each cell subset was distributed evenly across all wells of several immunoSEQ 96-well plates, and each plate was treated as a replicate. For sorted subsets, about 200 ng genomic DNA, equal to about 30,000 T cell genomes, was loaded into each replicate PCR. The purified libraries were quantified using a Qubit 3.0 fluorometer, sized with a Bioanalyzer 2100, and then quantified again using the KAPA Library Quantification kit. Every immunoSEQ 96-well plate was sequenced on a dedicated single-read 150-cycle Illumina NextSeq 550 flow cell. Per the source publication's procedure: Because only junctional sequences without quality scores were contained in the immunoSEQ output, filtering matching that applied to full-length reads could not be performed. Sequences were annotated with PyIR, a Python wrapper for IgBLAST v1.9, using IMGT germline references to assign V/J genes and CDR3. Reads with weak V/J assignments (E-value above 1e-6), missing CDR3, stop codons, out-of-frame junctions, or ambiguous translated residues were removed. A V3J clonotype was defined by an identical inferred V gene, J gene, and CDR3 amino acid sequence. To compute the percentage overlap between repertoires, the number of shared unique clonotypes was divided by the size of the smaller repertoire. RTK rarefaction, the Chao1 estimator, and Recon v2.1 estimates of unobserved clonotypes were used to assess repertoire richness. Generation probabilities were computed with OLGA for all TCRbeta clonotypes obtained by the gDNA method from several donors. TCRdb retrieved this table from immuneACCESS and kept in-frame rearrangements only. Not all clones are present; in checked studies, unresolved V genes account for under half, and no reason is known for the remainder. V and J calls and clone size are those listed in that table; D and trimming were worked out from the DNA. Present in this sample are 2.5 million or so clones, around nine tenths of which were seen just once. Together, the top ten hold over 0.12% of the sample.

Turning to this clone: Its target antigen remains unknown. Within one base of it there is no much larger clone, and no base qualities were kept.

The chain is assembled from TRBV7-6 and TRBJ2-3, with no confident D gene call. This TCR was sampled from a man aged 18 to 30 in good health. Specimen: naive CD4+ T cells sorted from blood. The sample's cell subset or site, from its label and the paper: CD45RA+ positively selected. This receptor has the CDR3 CASSPLAQQSDTQYF. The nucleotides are TGTGCCAGCAGCCCCTTGGCCCAACAATCAGATACGCAGTATTTT.